Each of the 28 T cell receptor beta chains below was sequenced from the same sample in a study of CD8+ T cells in alopecia areata. The sequencing template was cDNA reverse transcribed from extracted RNA. Clones were sequenced by immunoSEQ multiplex PCR, and TCRdb holds only the in-frame ones, with some missing. The table includes around 60,000 clones, 44% detected once. Sequenced material: NKG2D-low CD8+ T cells sorted from blood. These receptors all come from a human donor with alopecia areata.

This clone appeared a few times. The gene calls are TRBV7-9 and TRBJ1-2, with 9 bases matching TRBD1. The CDR3 sequence is 16 residues long. V shed 6 bases and J 9 bases; nucleotides not matched to a gene: 17. Germline-derived CDR1 and CDR2 are SEHNR and FQNEAQ (reference sequence). The CDR3 loop reads CASSTQGAPVLVSYTF. The CDR3 DNA reads as TGTGCCAGCAGTACACAGGGGGCGCCGGTCTTAGTAAGCTACACCTTC.

This clone was seen a handful of times. V usage is TRBV29-1 and J usage is TRBJ2-3; D remains ambiguous. CDR1 and CDR2 (germline): SQVTM, ANQGSEA. This CDR3 comprises 16 residues. With 1 base removed from V and 5 bases from J, the gap between germline ends came to 19 bases. In DNA form, the CDR3 reads TGCAGCGTTGAAGGCCCCGAGGTTGGGCGAGGAGATACGCAGTATTTT. Its protein is CSVEGPEVGRGDTQYF.

The rearrangement joins TRBV29-1 to TRBJ2-1; D unclear. The V end was cut by 2 bases, the J end by 6 bases, with 17 bases between. The CDR3 sequence is 15 residues long. Germline V gives CDR1 SQVTM, CDR2 ANQGSEA. CDR3 sequence: CSVELGPMIANEQFF. The DNA of the CDR3 is TGCAGCGTTGAACTAGGGCCCATGATTGCCAATGAGCAGTTCTTC.

This clone came up a few times. The chain has TRBV5-6 and TRBJ2-7; 7 bases fit TRBD2. Germline trimming cut 0 bases from V and 2 bases from J; bases unmatched to any gene: 2. Germline V gene data show CDR1 as SGHDT and CDR2 as YYEEEE. CDR3 length: 14 amino acids. CDR3 protein: CASSLGTSAYEQYF. The CDR3 DNA sequence: TGTGCCAGCAGCTTGGGCACTAGCGCCTACGAGCAGTACTTC.

This clone has a count of ten or more. This rearrangement joins TRBV4-3 to TRBJ2-4; 8 bases align to TRBD2. This CDR3 region has 17 residues. Germline V gene sequence: CDR1 LGHNA, CDR2 YSLEER. V lost 0 bases and J lost 9; bases outside the gene matches: 13. The CDR3 DNA reads as TGCGCCAGCAGCCAAGATACGGCGTCCAGCGGGAGAGCCATTCAGTACTTC. Its protein is CASSQDTASSGRAIQYF.

This clone turned up a few times. The genes are TRBV4-3 and TRBJ1-4; possible D gene TRBD1, 5 bases. Trimming cost V 0 bases and J 0 bases, with 14 bases left between them. CDR1 and CDR2 from the germline V gene are LGHNA and YSLEER. The CDR3 consists of 18 residues. This chain's CDR3 is CASSQDPGTSATNEKLFF. CDR3 DNA sequence: TGCGCCAGCAGCCAAGATCCAGGGACGAGTGCAACTAATGAAAAACTGTTTTTT.

This clone has only one observation. The chain combines TRBV30 with TRBJ2-1; D may match TRBD1 or TRBD2 (5 bases each). Germline V lookup: CDR1 GTSNPN, CDR2 SVGIG (reference sequence). The CDR3 extends over 14 amino acids. With 1 base removed from V and 0 bases from J, the gap between germline ends came to 7 bases. CDR3 in amino acids: CAWSEGSSYNEQFF. CDR3 nucleotides: TGTGCCTGGAGTGAGGGGAGCTCCTACAATGAGCAGTTCTTC.

The sample holds a few counts of this clone. The chain has TRBV29-1 and TRBJ1-2; a possible D gene is TRBD1 (5 bases). Germline CDR1 is SQVTM and CDR2 is ANQGSEA. CDR3 length equals 15 residues. Trimming shortened V by 4 bases and J by 3 bases, and 18 bases separated the two germline ends. Written as DNA, the CDR3 is TGCAGCGTTGTTGCTCAGGGATCTGCGGACTATGGCTACACCTTC. The encoded protein is CSVVAQGSADYGYTF.

The sample holds a few counts of this clone. The rearrangement uses TRBV10-3 and TRBJ2-3; weak D call: TRBD2 (5 bases). The CDR3 is 17 amino acids. Per the germline V gene, CDR1 is ENHRY and CDR2 is SYGVKD. Trimming pared 0 bases from V and 2 bases from J, leaving 15 bases between. CDR3 residues: CAISESMAGTSTDTQYF. CDR3 in DNA: TGTGCCATCAGTGAGTCGATGGCGGGCACCTCCACAGATACGCAGTATTTT.

This chain links TRBV2 with TRBJ2-1; TRBD2 aligns across 8 bases. Germline V gene sequence: CDR1 SNHLY, CDR2 FYNNEI. The CDR3 totals 15 residues. The V and J ends lost 8 bases and 8 bases, in that order; junction bases with no gene match: 14. CDR3 sequence reads: CASPGGGRTSDEQFF. The CDR3 region has the DNA TGTGCCAGCCCGGGGGGCGGGAGGACCTCGGATGAGCAGTTCTTC.

The genes are TRBV2 and TRBJ1-2; unclear D gene. Germline V gives CDR1 SNHLY, CDR2 FYNNEI. The CDR3 runs 15 residues. V shed 6 bases and J shed 8 bases, with 22 bases lying between them. The CDR3 loop reads CASRDYGGIEEGYTF. The CDR3 DNA sequence: TGTGCCAGCAGGGATTATGGCGGGATTGAGGAAGGCTACACCTTC.

This clone was picked up a small number of times. The chain carries TRBV15 and TRBJ2-5; D remains ambiguous. Between the trimmed V and J ends, which lost 3 bases and 5 bases, there was a span of 7 bases. The CDR3 loop spans 12 amino acids. Per germline, CDR1 LNHNV and CDR2 YYDKDF (reference sequence). The CDR3 DNA reads TGTGCCACCAGCAGCTCCGGGGAGACCCAGTACTTC. This encodes CATSSSGETQYF. Drawing the rest from reference TRBV15 and TRBJ2-5, the complete variable domain is DAMVIQNPRYQVTQFGKPVTLSCSQTLNHNVMYWYQQKSSQAPKLLFHYYDKDFNNEADTPDNFQSRRPNTSFCFLDIRSPGLGDTAMYLCATSSSGETQYFGPGTRLLVL.

The chain carries TRBV5-1 and TRBJ1-5, with D hard to call. CDR3 length equals 10 residues. The V end was cut by 5 bases, the J end by 6 bases, with 3 bases between. Per germline, CDR1 SGHRS and CDR2 YFSETQ. In DNA, the CDR3 is TGCGCCAGCAGAGGTCAGCCCCAGCATTTT. Protein product: CASRGQPQHF. Looking up the rest from reference TRBV5-1 and TRBJ1-5 gives the full variable domain: KAGVTQTPRYLIKTRGQQVTLSCSPISGHRSVSWYQQTPGQGLQFLFEYFSETQRNKGNFPGRFSGRQFSNSRSEMNVSTLELGDSALYLCASRGQPQHFGDGTRLSIL.

This clone was observed a few times. The J gene is TRBJ2-7, the V gene TRBV29-1; 14 bases map to TRBD2. The CDR3 has 15 amino acids. CDR1 is SQVTM, CDR2 ANQGSEA, per germline. V lost 4 bases, J lost 7 bases, and 9 bases stayed unmatched. CDR3 DNA: TGCAGCGTTGCCGGGACTAGCGGGAGAAGGGGTGAGCAGTACTTC. Translated: CSVAGTSGRRGEQYF.

J is TRBJ2-3 and V is TRBV21-1; TRBD2 was called by the table and not checked on the DNA. TRBV21-1 is a known pseudogene. The CDR3 consists of 17 residues. Here the CDR3 reads CASSTWTSGSSTDTQYF. Here the CDR3 DNA reads TGTGCCAGCAGCACATGGACTAGCGGGAGTAGCACAGATACGCAGTATTTT.

This clone was seen just once. The V and J genes are TRBV7-2 and TRBJ1-1; D unclear. Trimming stripped 0 bases from V and 12 bases from J, with 14 bases between. CDR1 and CDR2 from the germline V gene are SGHTA and FQGNSA. This CDR3 contains 13 residues. CDR3 sequence (DNA): TGTGCCAGCAGCTTAGCATTGTCGGCTGTGACTTTCTTT. Translated: CASSLALSAVTFF.

The V call is TRBV4-3, the J call TRBJ1-2; D is ambiguous. Germline CDR1 reads LGHNA; CDR2 reads YSLEER. The CDR3 contains 14 residues. Trimming shortened V by 0 bases and J by 8 bases, and 13 bases separated the two germline ends. The CDR3 sequence is CASSQDLGVSGYTF. In DNA, the CDR3 is TGCGCCAGCAGCCAAGATCTTGGGGTTTCAGGCTACACCTTC.

This clone was observed a handful of times. The rearrangement joins TRBV28 to TRBJ2-4; D is uncertain. V lost 4 bases and J 0 bases, leaving 16 bases between the germline ends. Germline-derived CDR1 and CDR2 are MDHEN and SYDVKM. The CDR3 totals 17 residues. CDR3 bases: TGTGCCAGCAGTTCCCCGGACGTACTCCTAGCCAAAAACATTCAGTACTTC. It translates to CASSSPDVLLAKNIQYF.

The rearrangement links TRBV11-3 to TRBJ2-7; 11 bases are a match to TRBD1. V shed 4 bases, J shed 4 bases, and the junction held 3 bases outside the gene matches. From germline, CDR1 is SGHNT and CDR2 YENEEA. CDR3 length: 14 amino acids. CDR3 region: CASSWGTGGYEQYF. The CDR3 bases are TGTGCCAGCAGCTGGGGGACAGGGGGATACGAGCAGTACTTC.

The V call is TRBV9, the J call TRBJ2-6; the D gene is possibly TRBD2 (6 bases). V lost 3 bases to trimming and J lost 1 base, with 17 bases between them. The CDR3 is 18 residues long. Germline V gene lookup returns CDR1 SGDLS and CDR2 YYNGEE. The CDR3 nucleotides are TGTGCCAGCAGCGGGGGCGGGGCAGATGGTTCTGGGGCCAACGTCCTGACTTTC. Its translation: CASSGGGADGSGANVLTF. Supplemented by reference TRBV9 and TRBJ2-6, the full variable domain reads DSGVTQTPKHLITATGQRVTLRCSPRSGDLSVYWYQQSLDQGLQFLIQYYNGEERAKGNILERFSAQQFPDLHSELNLSSLELGDSALYFCASSGGGADGSGANVLTFGAGSRLTVL.

This chain joins TRBV4-3 and TRBJ1-1, with D possibly being TRBD1 (5 bases). V was cut by 3 bases and J by 6 bases, with 14 bases left in between. The CDR3 covers 14 residues. Germline CDR1 LGHNA, CDR2 YSLEER. CDR3 sequence: CASSHGGSYAEAFF. CDR3 nucleotides: TGCGCCAGCAGCCACGGGGGGAGCTACGCTGAAGCTTTCTTT.

CDR3 DNA sequence: TGTGCCAGCAGCCTCACAGGGGACAGCGCCTATGGCTACACCTTC. This translates into CASSLTGDSAYGYTF. The chain recombines TRBV13 with TRBJ1-2, with 7 bases aligning to TRBD1. Trimming at V came to 5 bases and at J to 4 bases, leaving 10 bases not matched to a gene. CDR3 length: 15 amino acids. Germline lookup yields CDR1 PRHDT and CDR2 FYEKMQ (reference sequence).

The V and J genes are TRBV14 and TRBJ1-2, with D possibly being TRBD1 (5 bases). With 0 bases removed from V and 5 bases from J, the gap between germline ends came to 13 bases. The CDR3 runs to 15 residues. CDR1 and CDR2 (germline): SGHDN, FVKESK. CDR3 bases: TGTGCCAGCAGCCAAGAACGGAAGGGGAGTTATGGCTACACCTTC. Protein product: CASSQERKGSYGYTF.

In this sample, this clone turned up once. The chain couples TRBV25-1 to TRBJ2-5; no firm D call. This CDR3 has 13 amino acids. Trimming removed 6 bases from V and 7 bases from J, with 15 bases in between. From germline, CDR1 is MGHDK and CDR2 SYGVNS. The CDR3 spells CASRQPETGTQYF. CDR3 bases: TGTGCCAGCAGACAACCCGAGACGGGGACCCAGTACTTC. Filled out from reference TRBV25-1 and TRBJ2-5, the complete variable domain reads EADIYQTPRYLVIGTGKKITLECSQTMGHDKMYWYQQDPGMELHLIHYSYGVNSTEKGDLSSESTVSRIRTEHFPLTLESARPSHTSQYLCASRQPETGTQYFGPGTRLLVL.

This clone has just one count. The chain recombines TRBV27 with TRBJ2-7; D is unresolved. Germline CDR1 and CDR2: MNHEY and SMNVEV (reference sequence). V gave up 3 bases and J gave up 3 bases, with 9 bases separating them. This CDR3 has 13 amino acids. CDR3: CASSFRRNYEQYF. The CDR3 nucleotides read TGTGCCAGCAGTTTTCGACGTAACTACGAGCAGTACTTC.

The rearrangement uses TRBV28 and TRBJ2-7, with unresolved D. The germline CDR1 and CDR2 sequences are MDHEN and SYDVKM. The V end was cut by 3 bases, the J end by 3 bases, with 9 bases between. The CDR3 loop spans 13 amino acids. The CDR3 loop is CASSFWRYYEQYF. The DNA of the CDR3 is TGTGCCAGCAGTTTCTGGCGATACTACGAGCAGTACTTC.

This clone was counted between two and nine times. The chain employs TRBV7-9 and TRBJ1-2, with 8 bases lining up with TRBD1. The germline V gene has CDR1 SEHNR and CDR2 FQNEAQ (reference sequence). CDR3 size: 14 residues. V shed 5 bases and J 6 bases; nucleotides not matched to a gene: 8. CDR3 sequence (DNA): TGTGCCAGCAGCGCTGAACAGGGGGTGGATGGCTACACCTTC. Amino acid sequence: CASSAEQGVDGYTF.

This chain connects TRBV5-6 to TRBJ2-1; D is unresolved. Trimming left V 0 bases short and J 6 bases short, with 16 bases between. This CDR3 contains 16 residues. Germline values: CDR1 SGHDT, CDR2 YYEEEE. The CDR3 region is CASSLARSFKGNEQFF. The CDR3 nucleotides are TGTGCCAGCAGCTTGGCCCGGTCCTTCAAGGGCAATGAGCAGTTCTTC.